These 27 T cell receptor beta chains were sequenced from one sample in a study of T cells in tuberculosis. Profiling relied on immunoSEQ multiplex PCR, and the TCRdb table lists in-frame clones only, not all of them. Of about 34,000 clones in the sample, approximately 93% were seen once. Time point reported: new active TB diagnosis, blood taken before or within 7 days of starting treatment. Material: PBMCs, obtained at tuberculosis diagnosis. These receptors came from an adult with tuberculosis.

The chain links TRBV7-9 to TRBJ1-5; 8 nucleotides align to TRBD1. The CDR3 has 18 residues. With 1 base clipped from V and 8 bases from J, the junction kept 16 bases outside the gene matches. Germline CDR1 and CDR2: SEHNR and FQNEAQ (reference sequence). The CDR3 is CASSLGSGQGVFLEPQHF. Here the CDR3 DNA reads TGTGCCAGCAGCTTAGGTTCAGGACAGGGTGTCTTTCTTGAGCCCCAGCATTTT.

The chain is built from TRBV5-1 and TRBJ1-2; 8 bases line up with TRBD1. The CDR3 covers 15 residues. Germline CDR1 SGHRS, CDR2 YFSETQ. V gave up 2 bases and J gave up 6 bases; unmatched junction bases: 9. The CDR3 here is CASSFGVGQGDGYTF. The CDR3 nucleotides are TGCGCCAGCAGCTTTGGAGTCGGACAGGGAGATGGCTACACCTTC.

The V and J genes are TRBV6-4 and TRBJ2-3; 11 nucleotides align to TRBD2. There are 16 residues in the CDR3. Looked up from germline, CDR1 is MRHNA and CDR2 is SNTAGT. V dropped 5 bases and J dropped 4; count of bases not matched to a gene: 8. For the CDR3, the DNA is TGTGCCAGCAGTCCCCTTAGCGGGAGGGCCCCAGATACGCAGTATTTT. Translated: CASSPLSGRAPDTQYF.

V gene TRBV9 combines with J gene TRBJ2-7; D is perhaps TRBD2 (7 bases). Germline V gene data show CDR1 as SGDLS and CDR2 as YYNGEE. Trimming left V 2 bases short and J 6 bases short, with 18 bases between. The CDR3 spans 15 residues. CDR3 sequence reads: CASSVEQLGGAEQYF. The DNA of the CDR3 is TGTGCCAGCAGCGTCGAGCAGTTGGGGGGGGCCGAGCAGTACTTC.

The CDR3 reads CASSSGNSYEQYF. CDR3 coding DNA: TGTGCCAGCAGTTCCGGGAATTCCTACGAGCAGTACTTC. The V gene is TRBV28, the J gene TRBJ2-7, with a weak D call TRBD2 (5 bases). Trimming cost V 4 bases and J 1 base, with 8 bases left between them. From germline, CDR1 is MDHEN and CDR2 SYDVKM. The CDR3 runs 13 residues.

The CDR3 DNA sequence: TGCGCCAGCCGACCGGGACAGGAATCCAATCAGCCCCAGCATTTT. Protein sequence: CASRPGQESNQPQHF. The genes are TRBV5-1 and TRBJ1-5; 8 bases align to TRBD1. Germline assignment: CDR1 SGHRS and CDR2 YFSETQ. The junction had 9 bases not matched to a gene; V was cut back by 7 bases and J by 3 bases. CDR3 length: 15 amino acids.

V and J are TRBV12-5 and TRBJ1-6, with 10 bases identical to TRBD1. CDR3 length: 15 amino acids. J lost 7 bases, V lost 2 bases, and 2 bases had no gene match. Germline loops: CDR1 LGHNT, CDR2 FRNRAP. The CDR3 bases are TGTGCTAGTGGTTTGTTGACAGGGGGCAATTCACCCCTCCACTTT. Translating it yields CASGLLTGGNSPLHF.

This chain links TRBV18 with TRBJ2-1, with 8 positions matching TRBD1. V shed 2 bases, J shed 10 bases, and the junction held 10 bases outside the gene matches. The CDR3 extends over 15 amino acids. The germline CDR1 and CDR2 sequences are KGHSH and LQKENI. CDR3: CASSPGQGARGEQFF. In DNA, the CDR3 is TGTGCCAGCTCACCAGGGCAGGGGGCCCGAGGGGAGCAGTTCTTC.

This clone was counted a single time. The CDR3 is CASSKERGGTSGSSYNEQFF. In DNA, the CDR3 is TGTGCCAGCAGCAAAGAGAGAGGGGGGACTAGCGGCAGCTCCTACAATGAGCAGTTCTTC. V usage is TRBV21-1 and J usage is TRBJ2-1; the table gives TRBD2 as D, unverified against the DNA. TRBV21-1 is a pseudogene segment. The CDR3 contains 20 residues.

V gene TRBV4-1 combines with J gene TRBJ2-1, with 8 bases that match TRBD2. Germline V gene sequence: CDR1 MGHRA, CDR2 YSYEKL. With V trimmed by 4 bases and J by 8 bases, 10 bases remained unmatched. The CDR3 runs 15 residues. CDR3 sequence reads: CASSLREGLNDEQFF. In DNA, the CDR3 is TGCGCCAGCAGCCTCCGGGAGGGCCTCAACGATGAGCAGTTCTTC.

V and J are TRBV10-3 and TRBJ1-1; D is perhaps TRBD1 (5 bases). Trimming removed 7 bases from V and 0 bases from J, with 12 bases in between. This CDR3 has 14 amino acids. CDR1 and CDR2 from the germline V gene are ENHRY and SYGVKD. CDR3 DNA sequence: TGTGCCATCACAGGAACAGGTCTGAACACTGAAGCTTTCTTT. Translating it yields CAITGTGLNTEAFF.

V gene TRBV5-6 combines with J gene TRBJ1-5; TRBD1 aligns across 9 bases. The CDR3 spans 15 residues. V was clipped by 3 bases and J by 4 bases; unmatched bases: 5. Germline assignment: CDR1 SGHDT and CDR2 YYEEEE. CDR3 nucleotide sequence: TGTGCCAGCAGCTCGACAGACAGGGGGAATCAGCCCCAGCATTTT. The encoded protein is CASSSTDRGNQPQHF.

The CDR3 loop is CASSRWDRYISGNTIYF. CDR3 coding DNA: TGTGCCAGCAGCCGATGGGACAGATATATCTCTGGAAACACCATATATTTT. This chain links TRBV11-2 with TRBJ1-3; 7 bases fit TRBD1. This CDR3 has 17 residues. V lost 5 bases to trimming and J lost 0 bases; unmatched junction nucleotides: 10. Germline V gene data show CDR1 as SGHAT and CDR2 as FQNNGV.

This chain joins TRBV18 and TRBJ2-7; D ambiguous. The V gene lost 4 bases and the J gene lost 4 bases, with 14 bases spanning the gap. This CDR3 region has 14 residues. Germline CDR1 and CDR2: KGHSH and LQKENI. DNA for the CDR3: TGTGCCAGCTCACTCGAGGCCCCCGCTTACGAGCAGTACTTC. It is translated as CASSLEAPAYEQYF. Using reference TRBV18 and TRBJ2-7 for the parts outside the CDR3, the full variable domain is NAGVMQNPRHLVRRRGQEARLRCSPMKGHSHVYWYRQLPEEGLKFMVYLQKENIIDESGMPKERFSAEFPKEGPSILRIQQVVRGDSAAYFCASSLEAPAYEQYFGPGTRLTVT.

The chain joins TRBV7-8 to TRBJ1-3; 8 bases map to TRBD1. Unmatched junction bases numbered 8, after V lost 5 bases and J lost 2 bases. From germline, CDR1 is SGHVS and CDR2 FQNEAQ. This CDR3 has 16 residues. CDR3 sequence: CASSRYTGGTGNTIYF. CDR3 coding DNA: TGTGCCAGCAGCCGATATACAGGGGGAACTGGAAACACCATATATTTT. The complete variable domain, with remaining parts taken from reference TRBV7-8 and TRBJ1-3, reads GAGVSQSPRYKVAKRGQDVALRCDPISGHVSLFWYQQALGQGPEFLTYFQNEAQLDKSGLPSDRFFAERPEGSVSTLKIQRTQQEDSAVYLCASSRYTGGTGNTIYFGEGSWLTVV.

This clone was detected only a few times. The CDR3 DNA follows: TGCAGCGTTCAAAGGGCGGGGGAGACCCAGTACTTC. It is translated as CSVQRAGETQYF. The chain joins TRBV29-1 to TRBJ2-5, with TRBD2 as a possible D gene (6 bases). Germline CDR1 and CDR2: SQVTM and ANQGSEA. V lost 5 bases, J lost 5 bases, and 12 bases lay in between. The CDR3 is 12 residues long.

This chain joins TRBV4-2 and TRBJ2-7, with 15 bases lining up with TRBD2. The length of the CDR3 is 17 residues. Losses at the gene ends were 1 base for V and 4 bases for J; bases not matched to a gene: 5. Germline V CDR1 and CDR2: LGHNA, YNFKEQ. The CDR3 bases are TGTGCCAGCAGCCAAGTCGGACTAGCGGGGGGGGAATACGAGCAGTACTTC. Translating gives CASSQVGLAGGEYEQYF.

The rearrangement links TRBV30 to TRBJ2-1, with D maybe TRBD2 (6 bases). The length of the CDR3 is 15 residues. Germline lookup yields CDR1 GTSNPN and CDR2 SVGIG (reference sequence). V lost 5 bases and J lost 5, with 19 bases in between. CDR3 region: CAWGRDSGPHNEQFF. Written as DNA, the CDR3 is TGTGCCTGGGGGCGGGATAGCGGCCCCCACAATGAGCAGTTCTTC.

The chain recombines TRBV21-1 with TRBJ1-1; the tabulated D call, TRBD1, remains unverified against the DNA. TRBV21-1 is a recognized pseudogene. The CDR3 has 14 amino acids. The DNA of the CDR3 is TGTGCCAGCAGCACGCACACAGGGGAACCTGAAGCTTTCTTT. It specifies CASSTHTGEPEAFF.

The chain uses TRBV4-2 and TRBJ1-5, with D unclear. Germline V gene data show CDR1 as LGHNA and CDR2 as YNFKEQ. V lost 1 base to trimming and J lost 7 bases, with 14 bases between them. CDR3 length: 15 amino acids. The CDR3: CASSQAPRGSQPQHF. In DNA form, the CDR3 reads TGTGCCAGCAGCCAAGCTCCTCGGGGAAGCCAGCCCCAGCATTTT.

This chain uses TRBV28 with TRBJ2-5, with 14 bases fitting TRBD2. Germline trimming cut 5 bases from V and 3 bases from J; bases unmatched to any gene: 2. Germline loops: CDR1 MDHEN, CDR2 SYDVKM. This CDR3 comprises 15 residues. The CDR3 DNA is TGTGCCAGCAGTCAGGGACTAGCGGGAGAAGAGACCCAGTACTTC. Its protein is CASSQGLAGEETQYF. The full variable domain, in which reference TRBV28 and TRBJ2-5 provide the parts outside the CDR3, is DVKVTQSSRYLVKRTGEKVFLECVQDMDHENMFWYRQDPGLGLRLIYFSYDVKMKEKGDIPEGYSVSREKKERFSLILESASTNQTSMYLCASSQGLAGEETQYFGPGTRLLVL.

The chain couples TRBV10-3 to TRBJ2-5, with TRBD1 identical over 9 bases. Per germline, CDR1 ENHRY and CDR2 SYGVKD. Trimming cost V 11 bases and J 3 bases; bases outside gene matches: 10. This CDR3 has 14 residues. DNA of the CDR3: TGTGCCTCCACCGCGGGACAGGGCGAAGAGACCCAGTACTTC. Protein sequence: CASTAGQGEETQYF.

The count of this clone is one. This sequence joins TRBV5-4 and TRBJ1-1; no firm D call. The CDR3 length is 13 residues. The V end lost 2 bases, the J end lost 1 base, and 6 bases lay between the germline ends. Germline V CDR1 and CDR2: SGHNT, YYREEE (reference sequence). The CDR3 DNA follows: TGTGCCAGCAGCTTCGGTGAGAACACTGAAGCTTTCTTT. It is translated as CASSFGENTEAFF.

V usage is TRBV28 and J usage is TRBJ2-5; possible D gene TRBD2, 5 bases. This CDR3 region has 13 residues. From germline, CDR1 is MDHEN and CDR2 SYDVKM. V was trimmed by 6 bases and J by 1 base, leaving 9 bases between them. CDR3: CASSTGSQETQYF. The CDR3 DNA reads TGTGCCAGCAGCACGGGGTCCCAAGAGACCCAGTACTTC.

This chain connects TRBV19 to TRBJ2-1; 7 bases match TRBD2. The V gene's germline CDR1 is LNHDA and CDR2 SQIVND (reference sequence). J was trimmed by 2 bases and V by 5 bases; bases with no gene match: 6. The CDR3 is 15 amino acids. The CDR3 DNA reads TGTGCCAGTAGTCAAAGGGCGGGGGCCTACAATGAGCAGTTCTTC. Translation gives CASSQRAGAYNEQFF.

The rearrangement joins TRBV2 to TRBJ2-5, with D possibly matching TRBD2 (6 bases). V lost 5 bases, J lost 4 bases, and 8 bases lay in between. The V gene's germline CDR1 is SNHLY and CDR2 FYNNEI. This CDR3 comprises 12 residues. In DNA form, the CDR3 reads TGTGCCAGCAGTCAGGGAGGAGAGACCCAGTACTTC. Its translation is CASSQGGETQYF.

The genes are TRBV28 and TRBJ2-3, with D possibly TRBD2 on 5 matching bases. Germline V CDR1 and CDR2: MDHEN, SYDVKM. This CDR3 is 14 amino acids long. V lost 4 bases and J 2 bases, leaving 10 bases between the germline ends. The CDR3 DNA reads as TGTGCCAGCAGTTCCGCGGACTTCACAGATACGCAGTATTTT. It encodes CASSSADFTDTQYF.